This T cell receptor (beta chain) was observed in a study of T cells after yellow fever vaccination. Researchers made TCR cDNA using 5'RACE template switching, and this step added a universal primer site and UMIs. TCRdb re-derived calls from the 5' RACE reads in MiXCR, one entry per CDR3 protein. The sample shows hundreds of thousands of distinct CDR3 sequences, more than 9% of them seen only once. The TCR was taken from a man between 18 and 29 years old who received the YFV17D yellow fever vaccine. The sequencing used PBMCs, collected on the day of the first yellow fever vaccination.

CDR3 sequence: CASSLRSAGPGNTIYF. The CDR3 DNA follows: TGCGCCAGCAGCTTGCGGTCTGCGGGGCCCGGAAACACCATATATTTT. V and J are TRBV5-1 and TRBJ1-3; possibly TRBD1 for D (5 bases). The V gene's germline CDR1 is SGHRS and CDR2 YFSETQ. Trimming took 1 base from V and 4 from J, leaving 15 bases between them. This CDR3 has 16 residues.